The 32 T cell receptor beta chains below were found in one sample sequenced in a study of blood T cell repertoires in COVID-19. Here immunoSEQ multiplex PCR was the method, and the copy in TCRdb shows in-frame clones only, minus some. The table lists approximately 90,000 clones, about 87% of them singletons, with roughly 7.1% in the top ten. The source material was peripheral blood. Receptor source: a human donor with acute or convalescent COVID-19. The donor label of this sample is uncertain.

The V and J genes are TRBV5-1 and TRBJ1-4; TRBD1 aligns across 7 bases. CDR1 is SGHRS, CDR2 YFSETQ, per germline. V shed 4 bases, J shed 4 bases, and the junction held 4 bases outside the gene matches. There are 14 residues in the CDR3. CDR3 loop: CASSGGQFNEKLFF. The CDR3 region has the DNA TGCGCCAGCAGCGGGGGACAGTTTAATGAAAAACTGTTTTTT.

V and J are TRBV6-4 and TRBJ2-2; 11 bases line up with TRBD2. Germline lookup yields CDR1 MRHNA and CDR2 SNTAGT. This CDR3 is 18 amino acids long. Trimming at V came to 2 bases and at J to 1 base, leaving 6 bases not matched to a gene. CDR3 protein: CASSDDSGGDGNTGELFF. The CDR3 DNA reads TGTGCCAGCAGTGACGATAGCGGGGGGGATGGGAACACCGGGGAGCTGTTTTTT.

The CDR3 nucleotides are TGTGCCAGTATGCACGGACAGGGGATCTACAATGAGCAGTTCTTC. Protein sequence: CASMHGQGIYNEQFF. The chain employs TRBV19 and TRBJ2-1, with 9 bases matching TRBD1. Germline V CDR1 and CDR2: LNHDA, SQIVND (reference sequence). V gave up 7 bases and J gave up 3 bases; unmatched junction bases: 7. The CDR3 length is 15 residues.

The V and J genes are TRBV28 and TRBJ1-1; D ambiguous. CDR3 size: 13 residues. Germline V gene lookup returns CDR1 MDHEN and CDR2 SYDVKM. Trimming left V 3 bases short and J 4 bases short, with 9 bases between. The CDR3 sequence is CASSLMGSTEAFF. The CDR3 DNA reads as TGTGCCAGCAGTTTGATGGGGAGCACTGAAGCTTTCTTT.

The rearrangement links TRBV7-6 to TRBJ2-1; D gene unclear. From germline, CDR1 is SGHVS and CDR2 FNYEAQ. The CDR3 contains 16 residues. V lost 5 bases, J lost 8 bases, and 22 bases lay in between. Here the CDR3 DNA reads TGTGCCAGCAGCCGGTCCCACAGCCTTGTGGTAGATGAGCAGTTCTTC. This gives the protein CASSRSHSLVVDEQFF.

This clone was counted a few times. This chain joins TRBV5-1 and TRBJ2-7; tentatively, D is TRBD2 (5 bases). CDR1 and CDR2 (germline): SGHRS, YFSETQ. V dropped 4 bases and J dropped 7 bases, with 6 bases sitting between them. The CDR3 is made up of 10 amino acids. CDR3 region: CASSPGEQYF. The CDR3 nucleotides are TGCGCCAGCAGCCCGGGGGAGCAGTACTTC. Drawing the rest from reference TRBV5-1 and TRBJ2-7, the complete variable domain is KAGVTQTPRYLIKTRGQQVTLSCSPISGHRSVSWYQQTPGQGLQFLFEYFSETQRNKGNFPGRFSGRQFSNSRSEMNVSTLELGDSALYLCASSPGEQYFGPGTRLTVT.

The chain uses TRBV19 and TRBJ1-4; TRBD1 might be the D (6 bases). V was pared by 8 bases and J by 10 bases, with 17 bases between. CDR3 size: 13 residues. Germline V lookup: CDR1 LNHDA, CDR2 SQIVND (reference sequence). CDR3 protein: CASHRQEQGKLFF. The CDR3 coding sequence is TGTGCCAGTCACCGACAGGAACAAGGAAAACTGTTTTTT.

The rearrangement joins TRBV5-1 to TRBJ1-6, with D hard to call. Germline lookup yields CDR1 SGHRS and CDR2 YFSETQ. Trimming pared 1 base from V and 0 bases from J, leaving 11 bases between. This CDR3 region has 17 residues. The CDR3 reads CASSLNPGSSYNSPLHF. The CDR3 DNA is TGCGCCAGCAGCTTGAATCCGGGAAGCTCCTATAATTCACCCCTCCACTTT.

CDR3 sequence (DNA): TGTGCCAGCAGCTCTGGACAGGGGATTACTGGAAACACCATATATTTT. This codes for CASSSGQGITGNTIYF. The chain uses TRBV5-4 and TRBJ1-3; 9 bases match TRBD1. The CDR3 loop spans 16 amino acids. V was clipped by 3 bases and J by 2 bases; unmatched bases: 6. From germline, CDR1 is SGHNT and CDR2 YYREEE (reference sequence).

The chain uses TRBV7-3 and TRBJ2-1, with D tentatively TRBD1 (5 bases). Trimming left V 2 bases short and J 1 base short, with 9 bases between. Germline CDR1 reads SGHTA; CDR2 reads FQGTGA. This CDR3 has 15 residues. CDR3 nucleotides: TGTGCCAGCAGCTTATGGCAGGGTTCCTACAATGAGCAGTTCTTC. Translation: CASSLWQGSYNEQFF.

This chain links TRBV9 with TRBJ2-3; D uncertain. The CDR3 runs 12 residues. CDR1 is SGDLS and CDR2 is YYNGEE in the germline V gene. V gave up 2 bases and J gave up 3 bases, with 4 bases separating them. CDR3: CASSVETDTQYF. Written as DNA, the CDR3 is TGTGCCAGCAGCGTGGAGACAGATACGCAGTATTTT.

V gene TRBV15 combines with J gene TRBJ1-5; D is unresolved. The V gene lost 1 base and the J gene lost 2 bases, with 6 bases spanning the gap. This CDR3 is 14 amino acids long. CDR1 is LNHNV, CDR2 YYDKDF, per germline (reference sequence). The CDR3 sequence: CATSRVAGNQPQHF. In nucleotides, the CDR3 is TGTGCCACCAGCAGAGTGGCAGGCAATCAGCCCCAGCATTTT.

This chain connects TRBV19 to TRBJ2-1; 8 positions match TRBD2. The CDR3 has 18 amino acids. V shed 2 bases, J shed 8 bases, and the junction held 17 bases outside the gene matches. Per the germline V gene, CDR1 is LNHDA and CDR2 is SQIVND (reference sequence). The CDR3 reads CASSIPPTGTSRRDEQFF. The CDR3 DNA follows: TGTGCCAGTAGTATACCCCCGACTGGGACTAGTAGGAGGGATGAGCAGTTCTTC.

The gene calls are TRBV6-4 and TRBJ1-2, with 9 bases matching TRBD1. After removal of 4 bases from V and 7 bases from J, the junction contained 22 bases not matched to a gene. The germline V gene has CDR1 MRHNA and CDR2 SNTAGT. This CDR3 region has 19 residues. CDR3 protein: CASSAHPWINRGLFAGYTF. CDR3 nucleotides: TGTGCCAGCAGTGCTCATCCGTGGATAAACAGGGGGCTCTTTGCTGGCTACACCTTC.

The chain links TRBV4-3 to TRBJ1-4, with D unclear. CDR3 length equals 19 residues. V lost 0 bases and J 4 bases, leaving 21 bases between the germline ends. Germline CDR1 and CDR2: LGHNA and YSLEER. This CDR3 reads CASSQDLSLPPLINEKLFF. As DNA, the CDR3 is TGCGCCAGCAGCCAAGATTTAAGCCTCCCCCCACTAATTAATGAAAAACTGTTTTTT.

There are a few counts of this clone. This sequence joins TRBV19 and TRBJ2-5; 7 nucleotides match TRBD2. Trimming removed 6 bases from V and 9 bases from J; junction bases left unmatched: 4. The CDR3 covers 11 residues. Looked up from germline, CDR1 is LNHDA and CDR2 is SQIVND (reference sequence). The CDR3 DNA reads TGTGCCAGTAGGAGCGCGGGGGCCCAGTACTTC. Protein sequence: CASRSAGAQYF.

V is TRBV11-2 and J is TRBJ2-7; 9 bases line up with TRBD2. Trimming removed 5 bases from V and 2 bases from J; junction bases left unmatched: 10. The germline CDR1 and CDR2 sequences are SGHAT and FQNNGV. This CDR3 region has 16 residues. The chain's CDR3 is CASSQPRGGGAYEQYF. The CDR3 DNA follows: TGTGCCAGCAGCCAGCCTCGGGGCGGGGGGGCCTACGAGCAGTACTTC. The whole variable domain, filled in from reference TRBV11-2 and TRBJ2-7, reads EAGVAQSPRYKIIEKRQSVAFWCNPISGHATLYWYQQILGQGPKLLIQFQNNGVVDDSQLPKDRFSAERLKGVDSTLKIQPAKLEDSAVYLCASSQPRGGGAYEQYFGPGTRLTVT.

The V call is TRBV6-5, the J call TRBJ1-2, with D unresolved. Germline lookup yields CDR1 MNHEY and CDR2 SVGAGI. The CDR3 sequence is 15 residues long. Trimming shortened V by 5 bases and J by 5 bases, and 18 bases separated the two germline ends. CDR3 loop: CASSLADLGSYGYTF. The CDR3 DNA reads as TGTGCCAGCAGTCTAGCGGATCTCGGTTCGTATGGCTACACCTTC.

V gene TRBV28 combines with J gene TRBJ2-5; TRBD2 matches at 9 bases. The closer fit of TRBJ2-7 to the DNA end suggests the J call may be wrong. Germline CDR1 and CDR2: MDHEN and SYDVKM. This CDR3 spans 17 amino acids. CDR3 coding DNA: TGTGCCAGCAGTCCACCCGGGCCTAGCGGGGTCGGCAACGAGCAGTACTTC. It is translated as CASSPPGPSGVGNEQYF.

J is TRBJ2-5 and V is TRBV5-1; no definite D call. The CDR3 length is 14 residues. Germline V gene lookup returns CDR1 SGHRS and CDR2 YFSETQ. Trimming cost V 0 bases and J 2 bases, with 8 bases left between them. CDR3 loop: CASSLGAGQETQYF. CDR3 sequence (DNA): TGCGCCAGCAGCTTGGGGGCTGGTCAAGAGACCCAGTACTTC.

This chain connects TRBV11-2 to TRBJ2-5; 9 positions match TRBD2. The trim removed 1 base at V and 1 base at J, leaving 4 bases unmatched. Germline lookup yields CDR1 SGHAT and CDR2 FQNNGV. The length of the CDR3 is 16 residues. The CDR3 region is CASSLVAGGLQETQYF. DNA of the CDR3: TGTGCCAGCAGCTTAGTGGCGGGGGGGCTCCAAGAGACCCAGTACTTC.

The rearrangement uses TRBV6-5 and TRBJ1-2; D remains unclear. The germline V gene encodes CDR1 MNHEY and CDR2 SVGAGI. CDR3 length: 14 residues. V lost 4 bases to trimming and J lost 6 bases, with 15 bases between them. The CDR3 reads CASSSLTAEDGYTF. Here the CDR3 DNA reads TGTGCCAGCAGTTCACTAACGGCAGAGGATGGCTACACCTTC.

V usage is TRBV6-5 and J usage is TRBJ1-2; the D is unclear. Germline CDR1 is MNHEY and CDR2 is SVGAGI. V shed 0 bases and J shed 4 bases, with 15 bases lying between them. The CDR3 spans 16 residues. The CDR3: CASSYSEVARLYGYTF. CDR3 coding DNA: TGTGCCAGCAGTTACTCTGAGGTCGCCCGCCTCTATGGCTACACCTTC.

The V gene is TRBV9, the J gene TRBJ2-5, with D perhaps TRBD1 (6 bases). Trimming removed 6 bases at V and 2 bases at J, with 17 bases between. CDR3 length: 15 amino acids. CDR1 is SGDLS, CDR2 YYNGEE, per germline. As DNA, the CDR3 is TGTGCCAGCAACACAGACGGGACAACTCAAGAGACCCAGTACTTC. This codes for CASNTDGTTQETQYF. Drawing the rest from reference TRBV9 and TRBJ2-5, the complete variable domain is DSGVTQTPKHLITATGQRVTLRCSPRSGDLSVYWYQQSLDQGLQFLIQYYNGEERAKGNILERFSAQQFPDLHSELNLSSLELGDSALYFCASNTDGTTQETQYFGPGTRLLVL.

This clone was observed a single time. The chain joins TRBV5-1 to TRBJ2-1, with D possibly TRBD1 on 6 matching bases. Germline values: CDR1 SGHRS, CDR2 YFSETQ. CDR3 length equals 12 residues. V shed 7 bases and J shed 4 bases, with 9 bases lying between them. The CDR3 nucleotides read TGCGCCAGCGGGGGCCAATACAATGAGCAGTTCTTC. Its translation is CASGGQYNEQFF.

The chain recombines TRBV7-2 with TRBJ1-2, with TRBD1 as a possible D gene (6 bases). This CDR3 has 15 amino acids. Germline assignment: CDR1 SGHTA and CDR2 FQGNSA. V lost 1 base, J lost 0 bases, and 9 bases lay in between. The CDR3 bases are TGTGCCAGCAGCTTAGAGGGACACCCTAACTATGGCTACACCTTC. Translation gives CASSLEGHPNYGYTF.

The chain employs TRBV24-1 and TRBJ1-6; 7 nucleotides agree with TRBD1. Germline V gives CDR1 KGHDR, CDR2 SFDVKD. The length of the CDR3 is 15 residues. The J segment lost 13 bases and the V segment lost 8 bases, leaving 16 bases of the junction unmatched. The CDR3 is CATKRGTASPFPLHF. In DNA form, the CDR3 reads TGTGCCACCAAGCGGGGGACAGCATCCCCTTTTCCCCTCCACTTT.

V gene TRBV28 combines with J gene TRBJ1-1, with 8 bases identical to TRBD1. The CDR3 sequence is 14 residues long. Germline values: CDR1 MDHEN, CDR2 SYDVKM. The V and J ends lost 6 bases and 5 bases, in that order; junction bases with no gene match: 8. The CDR3 region is CASRLDRGRTEAFF. CDR3 nucleotide sequence: TGTGCCAGCAGGCTCGACAGGGGTCGGACTGAAGCTTTCTTT.

This sequence joins TRBV4-1 and TRBJ1-2; 7 bases fit TRBD1. V trimming: 1 base; J trimming: 3 bases; junction bases outside the gene matches: 5. The germline V gene has CDR1 MGHRA and CDR2 YSYEKL. CDR3 length equals 15 residues. CDR3 in amino acids: CASSQGRDRDYGYTF. The CDR3 nucleotides are TGCGCCAGCAGCCAAGGTCGAGACAGGGACTATGGCTACACCTTC.

The chain combines TRBV5-5 with TRBJ2-1; TRBD2 aligns across 14 bases. Germline lookup yields CDR1 SGHKS and CDR2 YYEKEE (reference sequence). This CDR3 comprises 17 residues. The V segment lost 5 bases and the J segment 2 bases; nucleotides outside the gene matches: 6. CDR3 loop: CASRLTSGGVAYNEQFF. In nucleotides, the CDR3 is TGTGCCAGCAGGTTGACTAGCGGGGGGGTAGCCTACAATGAGCAGTTCTTC.

This clone was detected only once. The rearrangement joins TRBV2 to TRBJ2-5; 11 bases line up with TRBD1. Losses at the gene ends were 7 bases for V and 5 bases for J; bases not matched to a gene: 6. Germline V gene lookup returns CDR1 SNHLY and CDR2 FYNNEI. The CDR3 sequence is 14 residues long. The CDR3 nucleotides are TGTGCCAGCAATGGACAGGGGGCGTTGGAGACCCAGTACTTC. It is translated as CASNGQGALETQYF. The whole variable domain, filled in from reference TRBV2 and TRBJ2-5, reads EPEVTQTPSHQVTQMGQEVILRCVPISNHLYFYWYRQILGQKVEFLVSFYNNEISEKSEIFDDQFSVERPDGSNFTLKIRSTKLEDSAMYFCASNGQGALETQYFGPGTRLLVL.

This clone was found once. The J gene is TRBJ2-7, the V gene TRBV19, with 9 positions matching TRBD1. The CDR3 extends over 14 amino acids. Trimming took 5 bases from V and 2 from J; bases not matched to a gene: 4. CDR1 is LNHDA, CDR2 SQIVND, per germline (reference sequence). The CDR3 here is CASSSGQGPYEQYF. The CDR3 coding sequence is TGTGCCAGTAGTTCGGGACAGGGTCCCTACGAGCAGTACTTC. Complete variable domain (other parts from reference TRBV19 and TRBJ2-7): DGGITQSPKYLFRKEGQNVTLSCEQNLNHDAMYWYRQDPGQGLRLIYYSQIVNDFQKGDIAEGYSVSREKKESFPLTVTSAQKNPTAFYLCASSSGQGPYEQYFGPGTRLTVT.